One sample yielded the 10 T cell receptor beta chains listed below, sequenced in a study of CD8 T cells in Susac syndrome. With random hexamers, reverse transcription was performed on about 0.45 to 1 ug of RNA. TCRdb ran MiXCR on the immunoSEQ multiplex PCR reads and lists one entry per CDR3 protein. The sample holds 65,000 to 75,000 distinct CDR3 sequences, around 95% seen once. Sequencing used CD8+ T cells from PBMCs. These receptors came from a human donor in good health.

This chain uses TRBV6-4 with TRBJ2-2; 9 positions agree with TRBD1. The CDR3 is made up of 15 amino acids. CDR1 is MRHNA and CDR2 is SNTAGT in the germline V gene. The V and J ends lost 0 bases and 6 bases, in that order; junction bases with no gene match: 2. CDR3 DNA: TGTGCCAGCAGTGACTCTGACAGGGGGGCCGGGGAGCTGTTTTTT. This sequence encodes CASSDSDRGAGELFF.

V gene TRBV24-1 combines with J gene TRBJ1-2; unclear D gene. The germline V gene has CDR1 KGHDR and CDR2 SFDVKD. Trimming removed 0 bases from V and 5 bases from J, with 9 bases in between. The CDR3 is 14 amino acids. Here the CDR3 DNA reads TGTGCCACCAGTGATTTGAGGGCTGAATATGGCTACACCTTC. Amino acids: CATSDLRAEYGYTF.

V usage is TRBV28 and J usage is TRBJ1-2; perhaps TRBD1 as D (6 bases). Germline loops: CDR1 MDHEN, CDR2 SYDVKM. Trimming cost V 4 bases and J 10 bases, with 13 bases left between them. This CDR3 is built from 12 residues. The CDR3 DNA sequence: TGTGCCAGCAGTTGGGACACATCCTACTACACCTTC. This gives the protein CASSWDTSYYTF.

The rearrangement links TRBV7-9 to TRBJ1-2; D might be TRBD1 (5 bases). Trimming pared 1 base from V and 3 bases from J, leaving 9 bases between. Germline values: CDR1 SEHNR, CDR2 FQNEAQ (reference sequence). This CDR3 comprises 14 residues. As DNA, the CDR3 is TGTGCCAGCAGCTTAGTAGGGGCGGACTATGGCTACACCTTC. It encodes CASSLVGADYGYTF.

The J gene is TRBJ2-7, the V gene TRBV13, with 10 bases matching TRBD1. The germline V gene has CDR1 PRHDT and CDR2 FYEKMQ (reference sequence). With V trimmed by 3 bases and J by 6 bases, 8 bases remained unmatched. The CDR3 is 15 amino acids. The CDR3 region is CASSLEGQGIGEQYF. The CDR3 nucleotides read TGTGCCAGCAGCTTGGAGGGACAGGGGATAGGCGAGCAGTACTTC.

The chain joins TRBV12-3 or TRBV12-4 to TRBJ2-2; D gene uncertain. Trimming took 3 bases from V and 6 from J, leaving 8 bases between them. The CDR3 consists of 13 residues. The CDR3 reads CASSFGVPGELFF. The CDR3 nucleotides are TGTGCCAGCAGTTTTGGGGTTCCCGGGGAGCTGTTTTTT.

The V gene is TRBV10-3, the J gene TRBJ2-7; TRBD2 aligns across 7 bases. V lost 10 bases and J lost 0; bases outside the gene matches: 6. The CDR3 has 13 amino acids. The germline gives CDR1 ENHRY, CDR2 SYGVKD. The CDR3 bases are TGTGCCACCCGGGAGGCAGCCTCCTACGAGCAGTACTTC. It codes for CATREAASYEQYF.

V is TRBV29-1 and J is TRBJ2-3; the match to TRBD2 covers 10 bases. The CDR3 spans 14 residues. Germline CDR1 and CDR2: SQVTM and ANQGSEA. V was pared by 7 bases and J by 2 bases, with 6 bases of the junction left unmatched. This chain's CDR3 is CSARAGGSTDTQYF. The CDR3 DNA reads as TGCAGCGCCCGAGCGGGGGGGTCCACAGATACGCAGTATTTT.

The chain joins TRBV7-8 to TRBJ2-5; no definite D call. The V end was cut by 5 bases, the J end by 5 bases, with 21 bases between. Germline CDR1 SGHVS, CDR2 FQNEAQ. The CDR3 contains 16 residues. The CDR3 sequence is CASSLTLGIIGETQYF. CDR3 DNA: TGTGCCAGCAGCCTAACCCTGGGCATCATAGGGGAGACCCAGTACTTC.

The gene calls are TRBV5-1 and TRBJ2-1, with D tentatively TRBD2 (6 bases). CDR1 and CDR2 from the germline V gene are SGHRS and YFSETQ. The CDR3 contains 18 residues. V lost 4 bases to trimming and J lost 3 bases, with 23 bases between them. Here the CDR3 reads CASSKWVSLARSYNEQFF. Written as DNA, the CDR3 is TGCGCCAGCAGCAAATGGGTCTCACTAGCCAGGAGCTACAATGAGCAGTTCTTC.